The rows below give T cell receptor beta chains drawn from one sample of a study of CD8+ T cells in alopecia areata. The protocol was immunoSEQ multiplex PCR, while the TCRdb copy is restricted to in-frame clones and leaves out a portion. Of over 120,000 clones listed, 40% to 55% are singletons. The source material was CD4+ T cells sorted from blood, sampled at week 0. The receptor set was obtained from a human donor with alopecia areata. Both conserved end residues are part of each CDR3. A D gene is named only where the DNA matches it firmly. A clone size is listed for some rows: how often the clone was seen (once, few, many), or a class if it is expanded.

v_call: TRBV30; d_call: TRBD2; clone_size: NA; j_call: TRBJ2-5; cdr3_nt: TGTGCCTGGACTAGCGGGAGAACCCAGTACTTC; cdr3_aa: CAWTSGRTQYF
v_call: TRBV30; d_call: NA; clone_size: NA; j_call: TRBJ1-5; cdr3_nt: TGTGCCTGGAGCGGCAGGGGCAATCAGCCCCAGCATTTT; cdr3_aa: CAWSGRGNQPQHF
v_call: TRBV5-6; d_call: NA; clone_size: NA; j_call: TRBJ2-7; cdr3_nt: TGTGCCAGCAGCTTGAATGTCGGTGGCGAGCAGTACTTC; cdr3_aa: CASSLNVGGEQYF
v_call: TRBV20-1; d_call: NA; clone_size: NA; j_call: TRBJ1-2; cdr3_nt: TGCAGTGCTAGAGTTATGTTTCGGCACCTCTTC; cdr3_aa: CSARVMFRHLF
v_call: TRBV7-9; d_call: NA; clone_size: NA; j_call: TRBJ2-5; cdr3_nt: TGTGCCAGCAGCCTAAACCCCAGTGAGACCCAGTACTTC; cdr3_aa: CASSLNPSETQYF
v_call: TRBV29-1; d_call: NA; clone_size: NA; j_call: TRBJ2-2; cdr3_nt: TGCAGCGCCGCGCTGGGAGAGGGGAGGAGCACCGGGGAGCTGTTTTTT; cdr3_aa: CSAALGEGRSTGELFF
v_call: TRBV28; d_call: NA; clone_size: NA; j_call: TRBJ1-4; cdr3_nt: TGTGCCAGCAGCTTCGTACAGAGTGAAAAACTGTTTTTT; cdr3_aa: CASSFVQSEKLFF
v_call: TRBV29-1; d_call: NA; clone_size: NA; j_call: TRBJ1-2; cdr3_nt: TGCAGCGTTGATACAGGCAGAAGGGACTATGGCTACACCTTC; cdr3_aa: CSVDTGRRDYGYTF
v_call: TRBV30; d_call: TRBD1; clone_size: few; j_call: TRBJ2-7; cdr3_nt: TGTGCCTGGGCCCCGACAGGGACAGACGAGCAGTACTTC; cdr3_aa: CAWAPTGTDEQYF
v_call: TRBV30; d_call: TRBD2; clone_size: NA; j_call: TRBJ2-7; cdr3_nt: TGTGCCTGGACGCGGGCGGGAGGAAGGTACGAGCAGTACTTC; cdr3_aa: CAWTRAGGRYEQYF
v_call: TRBV5-1; d_call: TRBD2; clone_size: NA; j_call: TRBJ2-5; cdr3_nt: TGCGCCAGCAGACTAGCGGACCAAGAGACCCAGTACTTC; cdr3_aa: CASRLADQETQYF
v_call: TRBV6-5; d_call: NA; clone_size: few; j_call: TRBJ1-5; cdr3_nt: TGTGCCAGCAGTTACTCGAGGGGAGGGAATCAGCCCCAGCATTTT; cdr3_aa: CASSYSRGGNQPQHF
v_call: TRBV7-9; d_call: NA; clone_size: NA; j_call: TRBJ2-5; cdr3_nt: TGTGCCAGCAGCTTACATCCGAATCAAGAGACCCAGTACTTC; cdr3_aa: CASSLHPNQETQYF
v_call: TRBV29-1; d_call: NA; clone_size: NA; j_call: TRBJ2-5; cdr3_nt: TGCAGCGTTGTTGGGGTGCATGAGACCCAGTACTTC; cdr3_aa: CSVVGVHETQYF
v_call: TRBV20-1; d_call: TRBD1; clone_size: few; j_call: TRBJ1-1; cdr3_nt: TGCAGTGCTAGGGGGACAGGGGAAGCTTTCTTT; cdr3_aa: CSARGTGEAFF
v_call: TRBV6-1; d_call: NA; clone_size: few; j_call: TRBJ2-7; cdr3_nt: TGTGCCAGCAGTGAAAAGTTAGTCGGTTGGTACGAGCAGTACTTC; cdr3_aa: CASSEKLVGWYEQYF
v_call: TRBV7-2; d_call: NA; clone_size: few; j_call: TRBJ1-1; cdr3_nt: TGTGCCAGCAGCTTACCCGGGGCCGGTGAAGCTTTCTTT; cdr3_aa: CASSLPGAGEAFF
v_call: TRBV29-1; d_call: NA; clone_size: NA; j_call: TRBJ1-1; cdr3_nt: TGCAGCGTTGAGGCAGGTAGGAACACTGAAGCTTTCTTT; cdr3_aa: CSVEAGRNTEAFF
v_call: TRBV30; d_call: NA; clone_size: NA; j_call: TRBJ1-5; cdr3_nt: TGTGCCCGGGGAGGGCAGCCTAATCAGCCCCAGCATTTT; cdr3_aa: CARGGQPNQPQHF
v_call: TRBV4-2; d_call: TRBD2; clone_size: NA; j_call: TRBJ2-3; cdr3_nt: TGTGCCAGCAGCCAAGGAGGCGGGAGTTGGACAGATACGCAGTATTTT; cdr3_aa: CASSQGGGSWTDTQYF
v_call: TRBV2; d_call: NA; clone_size: NA; j_call: TRBJ1-5; cdr3_nt: TGTGCCAGCCACCCCCAGGGATATAGCAATCAGCCCCAGCATTTT; cdr3_aa: CASHPQGYSNQPQHF
v_call: TRBV30; d_call: NA; clone_size: NA; j_call: TRBJ1-1; cdr3_nt: TGTGCCTGGAGCAGACAGGACATGAACACTGAAGCTTTCTTT; cdr3_aa: CAWSRQDMNTEAFF
v_call: TRBV20-1; d_call: TRBD2; clone_size: NA; j_call: TRBJ2-5; cdr3_nt: TGCAGTGCAGGACTAGTAGAGACCCAGTACTTC; cdr3_aa: CSAGLVETQYF
v_call: TRBV7-2; d_call: TRBD2; clone_size: NA; j_call: TRBJ2-7; cdr3_nt: TGTGCCAGCAGCTCACAGCGGGGGGTCACCGAGCAGTACTTC; cdr3_aa: CASSSQRGVTEQYF
v_call: TRBV11-2; d_call: NA; clone_size: NA; j_call: TRBJ1-5; cdr3_nt: TGTGCCAGCAGCTTAGCGGGCAATCAGCCCCAGCATTTT; cdr3_aa: CASSLAGNQPQHF
v_call: TRBV5-5; d_call: TRBD1; clone_size: NA; j_call: TRBJ1-5; cdr3_nt: TGTGCCAGCAGCTGGACAGGGGGCTCTGATAGCAATCAGCCCCAGCATTTT; cdr3_aa: CASSWTGGSDSNQPQHF
v_call: TRBV9; d_call: NA; clone_size: once; j_call: TRBJ1-1; cdr3_nt: TGTGCCAGCAGCGCAGTGATGAACACTGAAGCTTTCTTT; cdr3_aa: CASSAVMNTEAFF
v_call: TRBV11-2; d_call: TRBD2; clone_size: once; j_call: TRBJ2-5; cdr3_nt: TGTGCCAGCAGCCTAGTGGCTAGCGGGAGTTGGCAAGAGACCCAGTACTTC; cdr3_aa: CASSLVASGSWQETQYF
v_call: TRBV18; d_call: NA; clone_size: many; j_call: TRBJ2-5; cdr3_nt: TGTGCCAGCTCACCTAACGCAGGGACCCAGTACTTC; cdr3_aa: CASSPNAGTQYF
v_call: TRBV29-1; d_call: NA; clone_size: few; j_call: TRBJ1-5; cdr3_nt: TGCAGCGTTGGCAATAGCAATCAGCCCCAGCATTTT; cdr3_aa: CSVGNSNQPQHF
v_call: TRBV23-1; d_call: TRBD1; clone_size: few; j_call: TRBJ1-1; cdr3_nt: TGCGCCAGCAATTCTGACAGGGGGCCGTACACTGAAGCTTTCTTT; cdr3_aa: CASNSDRGPYTEAFF
v_call: TRBV11-2; d_call: NA; clone_size: few; j_call: TRBJ2-7; cdr3_nt: TGTGCCAGCAGCCCCGGCGGAGACGAGCAGTACTTC; cdr3_aa: CASSPGGDEQYF
v_call: TRBV18; d_call: TRBD1; clone_size: few; j_call: TRBJ2-7; cdr3_nt: TGTGCCAGCTCACCCTGGGACAGGGGTTCCTACGAGCAGTACTTC; cdr3_aa: CASSPWDRGSYEQYF
v_call: TRBV7-9; d_call: NA; clone_size: NA; j_call: TRBJ2-5; cdr3_nt: TGTGCCAGCAGCTGGGAGACCCAGTACTTC; cdr3_aa: CASSWETQYF
v_call: TRBV7-9; d_call: NA; clone_size: few; j_call: TRBJ2-6; cdr3_nt: TGTGCCAGCAGCTTCACGGCAACTGGGGCCAACGTCCTGACTTTC; cdr3_aa: CASSFTATGANVLTF
v_call: TRBV2; d_call: TRBD1; clone_size: few; j_call: TRBJ2-7; cdr3_nt: TGTGCCAGCCTAAGGGGGCGCTACGAGCAGTACTTC; cdr3_aa: CASLRGRYEQYF
v_call: TRBV6-5; d_call: NA; clone_size: NA; j_call: TRBJ2-5; cdr3_nt: TGTGCCAGCAGTCGCACGGGAATCCAAGAGACCCAGTACTTC; cdr3_aa: CASSRTGIQETQYF
v_call: TRBV18; d_call: NA; clone_size: few; j_call: TRBJ2-7; cdr3_nt: TGTGCCAGCTCACCGGGTCAGGCCTCCTACGAGCAGTACTTC; cdr3_aa: CASSPGQASYEQYF
v_call: TRBV15; d_call: NA; clone_size: NA; j_call: TRBJ2-1; cdr3_nt: TGTGCCACCAGCAGAGCCGGGGCAGGCGACTTGAGGGAGCAGTTCTTC; cdr3_aa: CATSRAGAGDLREQFF
v_call: TRBV7-8; d_call: NA; clone_size: once; j_call: TRBJ1-5; cdr3_nt: TGTGCCAGCAGCTTAGATCTCAGGAACTCTCAGCCCCAGCATTTT; cdr3_aa: CASSLDLRNSQPQHF
v_call: TRBV18; d_call: NA; clone_size: NA; j_call: TRBJ2-7; cdr3_nt: TGTGCCAGCTCACCCACAGTTAACTACGAGCAGTACTTC; cdr3_aa: CASSPTVNYEQYF
v_call: TRBV4-3; d_call: TRBD1; clone_size: few; j_call: TRBJ2-5; cdr3_nt: TGCGCCAGCAGCCAAGATGCGGCAGGGGGCGGGGAGACCCAGTACTTC; cdr3_aa: CASSQDAAGGGETQYF
v_call: TRBV7-8; d_call: TRBD1; clone_size: NA; j_call: TRBJ2-1; cdr3_nt: TGTGCCAGCAGCTTAGCGTTAGGACAGGGAATGGTCAATGAGCAGTTCTTC; cdr3_aa: CASSLALGQGMVNEQFF
v_call: TRBV15; d_call: NA; clone_size: NA; j_call: TRBJ2-7; cdr3_nt: TGTGCCACCAGCAGAGATAGGACCCCTGGGGAGCAGTACTTC; cdr3_aa: CATSRDRTPGEQYF
v_call: TRBV4-3; d_call: TRBD2; clone_size: NA; j_call: TRBJ2-3; cdr3_nt: TGCGCCAGCAGCCAACTCTGGACTAGCGGAGGCAGGGATACGCAGTATTTT; cdr3_aa: CASSQLWTSGGRDTQYF
v_call: TRBV4-3; d_call: NA; clone_size: NA; j_call: TRBJ1-2; cdr3_nt: TGCGCCAGCAGCCTCCTGGGAGTCTCAGGGAATGGCGGCTACACCTTC; cdr3_aa: CASSLLGVSGNGGYTF